The 4 T cell receptor beta chains listed next were all sequenced from one sample in a study of T-cell memory formation after mild COVID-19 (dated by TCRdb to the early 2020s). Library preparation used 5' RACE. TCRdb names Illumina NovaSeq 6000 as the instrument used. TCRdb trimmed public reads at Q25 via fastp, called clones via MiXCR and kept in-frame beta chains. Each entry merges the rows of one CDR3 protein and shows their most common DNA and genes. The table for this sample lists approximately 400,000 distinct CDR3 sequences; 18% of them were counted only once. Around a fifth of the sample comes from the top ten. The sample consisted of PBMCs or a T cell subset sorted from them (not recorded which). Receptor source: a man between 18 and 29 years old who had mild COVID-19 (a few samples of this study predate the infection). The sample titles of this study are shuffled in the database, so cell type and time point are left out; the donor was told from shared clones.

This clonotype was seen a handful of times. This rearrangement joins TRBV12-3 or TRBV12-4 to TRBJ1-1; D gene unclear. V was cut by 8 bases and J by 1 base, with 14 bases left in between. The CDR3 length is 14 residues. In nucleotides, the CDR3 is TGTGCCAGCGGGCGGGAATGGAAGAACACTGAAGCTTTCTTT. It is translated as CASGREWKNTEAFF.

CDR3 residues: CSARETLAKNIQYF. The DNA of the CDR3 is TGCAGTGCTAGAGAGACCCTAGCCAAAAACATTCAGTACTTC. The chain recombines TRBV20-1 with TRBJ2-4; no reliable D call. Germline loops: CDR1 DFQATT, CDR2 SNEGSKA (reference sequence). The V end lost 0 bases, the J end lost 0 bases, and 6 bases lay between the germline ends. There are 14 residues in the CDR3.

This clonotype occurred once. The rearrangement links TRBV4-3 to TRBJ2-2; no reliable D call. The V and J ends lost 0 bases and 4 bases respectively, with 9 bases between them. Germline V CDR1 and CDR2: LGHNA, YSLEER. The CDR3 runs 15 residues. The CDR3 sequence is CASSQDLQVTGELFF. The CDR3 DNA sequence: TGCGCCAGCAGCCAAGATCTCCAAGTCACCGGGGAGCTGTTTTTT.

This sequence joins TRBV3-1 and TRBJ2-7; tentatively, D is TRBD2 (6 bases). The ends were cut back, 3 bases at V and 4 bases at J, with 13 bases in the middle. CDR1 is LGHDT and CDR2 is YNNKEL in the germline V gene (reference sequence). CDR3 length: 14 amino acids. The CDR3, as DNA: TGTGCCAGCAGCCAGGGGAGGTTCGTGTACGAGCAGTACTTC. Its translation: CASSQGRFVYEQYF.